What follows describes a single T cell receptor (beta chain). CDR3 size: 17 residues. Trimming removed 3 bases from V and 0 bases from J, with 17 bases in between. Germline V gene sequence: CDR1 LGHNT, CDR2 FRNRAP. The sample belongs to a study of blood T cell repertoires in COVID-19. Study-level information: The study drew acute and convalescent COVID-19 samples from the United States, Italy and Spain. T cells, B-cell-depleted T cells, or PBMCs supplied cDNA or gDNA.

Source study methods: Reference gene primers were amplified, and this amplification served to estimate nucleated cell counts. Assay: immunoSEQ multiplex PCR; the TCRdb copy retains only in-frame clones and omits some. V, J and clone size are taken as reported in that table, and D and trimming were inferred from the DNA itself. The sample lists approximately 500,000 clones, approximately 85% occurring once. This chain uses TRBV12-5 with TRBJ1-1; D is undetermined. The clonotype comes from a human donor in a cohort sampled during active COVID-19. Sequenced material: peripheral blood. In DNA form, the CDR3 reads TGTGCTAGTGGTTTCGGATCCCCAGCGGGTATGAACACTGAAGCTTTCTTT. Translating it yields CASGFGSPAGMNTEAFF.